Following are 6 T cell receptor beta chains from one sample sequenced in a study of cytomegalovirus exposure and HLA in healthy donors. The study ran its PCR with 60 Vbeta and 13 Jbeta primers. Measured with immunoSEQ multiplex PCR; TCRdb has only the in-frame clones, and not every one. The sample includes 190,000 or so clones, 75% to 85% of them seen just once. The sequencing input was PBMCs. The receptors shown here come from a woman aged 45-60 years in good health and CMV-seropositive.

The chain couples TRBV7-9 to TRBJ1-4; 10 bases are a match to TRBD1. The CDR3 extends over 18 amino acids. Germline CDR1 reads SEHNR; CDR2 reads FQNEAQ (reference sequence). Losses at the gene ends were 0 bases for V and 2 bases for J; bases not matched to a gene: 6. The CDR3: CASSLAWTGGSTNEKLFF. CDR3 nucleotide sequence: TGTGCCAGCAGCTTAGCTTGGACAGGGGGGTCCACTAATGAAAAACTGTTTTTT. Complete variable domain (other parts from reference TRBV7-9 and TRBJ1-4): DTGVSQNPRHKITKRGQNVTFRCDPISEHNRLYWYRQTLGQGPEFLTYFQNEAQLEKSRLLSDRFSAERPKGSFSTLEIQRTEQGDSAMYLCASSLAWTGGSTNEKLFFGSGTQLSVL.

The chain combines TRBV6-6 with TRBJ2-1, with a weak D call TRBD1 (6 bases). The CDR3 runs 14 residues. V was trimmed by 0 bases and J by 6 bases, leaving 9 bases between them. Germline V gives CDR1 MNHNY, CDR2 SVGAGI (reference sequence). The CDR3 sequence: CASSYSGRGNEQFF. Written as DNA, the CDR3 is TGTGCCAGCAGTTACTCTGGCAGGGGCAATGAGCAGTTCTTC.

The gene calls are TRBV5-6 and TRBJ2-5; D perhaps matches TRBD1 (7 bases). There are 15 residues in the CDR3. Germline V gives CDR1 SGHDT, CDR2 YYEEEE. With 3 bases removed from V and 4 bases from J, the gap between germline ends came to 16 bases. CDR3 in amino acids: CASSSPRQGGETQYF. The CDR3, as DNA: TGTGCCAGCAGCTCCCCCCGTCAGGGGGGAGAGACCCAGTACTTC.

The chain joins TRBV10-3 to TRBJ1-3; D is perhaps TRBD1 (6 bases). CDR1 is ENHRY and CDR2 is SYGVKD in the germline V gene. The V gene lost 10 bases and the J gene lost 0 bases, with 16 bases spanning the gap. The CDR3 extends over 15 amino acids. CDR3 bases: TGTGCCACAGGGAAGGGGGACGACTCTGGAAACACCATATATTTT. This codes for CATGKGDDSGNTIYF.

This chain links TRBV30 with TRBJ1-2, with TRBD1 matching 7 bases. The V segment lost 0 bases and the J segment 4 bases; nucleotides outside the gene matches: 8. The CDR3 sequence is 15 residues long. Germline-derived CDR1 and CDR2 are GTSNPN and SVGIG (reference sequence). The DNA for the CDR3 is TGTGCCTGGAGTGTACGGAGGGGGCGAACCTATGGCTACACCTTC. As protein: CAWSVRRGRTYGYTF.

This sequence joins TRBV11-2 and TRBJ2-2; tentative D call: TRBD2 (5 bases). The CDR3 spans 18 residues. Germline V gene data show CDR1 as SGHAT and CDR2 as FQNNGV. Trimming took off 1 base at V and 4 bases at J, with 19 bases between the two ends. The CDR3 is CASSLGSAGYASTGELFF. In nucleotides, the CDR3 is TGTGCCAGCAGCTTAGGGTCGGCGGGCTACGCGAGCACCGGGGAGCTGTTTTTT.